Described below is a single T cell receptor beta chain sequence and its context. What it binds is not known. V shed 2 bases and J 5 bases; nucleotides not matched to a gene: 3. Germline CDR1 and CDR2: PRHDT and FYEKMQ (reference sequence). The CDR3 runs 15 residues. This entry comes from a study of early stage breast cancer tumors. Whole-study context: About 70% of the 16 invasive tumors were ER+, PR+ and HER2-. Each sample averaged roughly 9.6-fold read coverage.

Study conclusions and caveats: Bulk DNA sequencing of unsorted cells missed chain pairing and markers. Most shared enriched TCRB sequences were commonly generated ones.

Produced via immunoSEQ multiplex PCR; TCRdb's table is partial and in-frame only. The sample carries around 53,000 clones, 75% to 95% recorded once. This sequence was found in a person aged 70 to 79 with breast cancer. What was sequenced was blood. The gene calls are TRBV13 and TRBJ2-2; 9 nucleotides agree with TRBD2. The CDR3 sequence is CASSLRGLATGELFF. Here the CDR3 DNA reads TGTGCCAGCAGCTTACGAGGACTAGCGACCGGGGAGCTGTTTTTT.